Detailed here is one TCR beta chain. Its specificity is not known. CDR3 length equals 15 residues. V lost 4 bases and J lost 0, with 11 bases in between. Germline lookup yields CDR1 SGHDT and CDR2 YYEEEE. The sample comes from a study of PD-1 blockade in classical Hodgkin lymphoma. Findings and limits, study-wide: With CD4+ cells, TCR diversity rose significantly by C4D1, but not with CD8+ cells.

Only in-frame clones appear in the TCRdb table, and some are missing; sequencing was by immunoSEQ multiplex PCR. The sample lists about 84,000 clones, 75% to 90% occurring once. Each and every patient relapsed after autologous stem cell transplantation, and patients got differing brentuximab vedotin exposure. This chain uses TRBV5-6 with TRBJ1-3; no definite D call. Specimen: peripheral blood mononuclear cells (PBMCs), collected at baseline. This sequence was found in a human donor with classical Hodgkin lymphoma. CDR3 in amino acids: CASSTRETSGNTIYF. The CDR3 coding sequence is TGTGCCAGCAGCACCCGGGAAACCTCTGGAAACACCATATATTTT.